This T cell receptor (beta chain) was found in a study of technical replicates of blood from a handful of donors. Produced via immunoSEQ multiplex PCR; TCRdb's table is partial and in-frame only. The table includes under 15,000 clones, around 96% detected once. The CDR3 extends over 13 amino acids. Germline-derived CDR1 and CDR2 are SQVTM and ANQGSEA. Trimming took off 7 bases at V and 0 bases at J, with 10 bases between the two ends. The gene calls are TRBV29-1 and TRBJ2-1, with D possibly matching TRBD1 (6 bases). The sequence came from a human donor in good health. Sequencing was carried out using PBMCs. The CDR3 is CSAGTTSYNEQFF. CDR3 in DNA: TGCAGCGCCGGGACAACCTCCTACAATGAGCAGTTCTTC.